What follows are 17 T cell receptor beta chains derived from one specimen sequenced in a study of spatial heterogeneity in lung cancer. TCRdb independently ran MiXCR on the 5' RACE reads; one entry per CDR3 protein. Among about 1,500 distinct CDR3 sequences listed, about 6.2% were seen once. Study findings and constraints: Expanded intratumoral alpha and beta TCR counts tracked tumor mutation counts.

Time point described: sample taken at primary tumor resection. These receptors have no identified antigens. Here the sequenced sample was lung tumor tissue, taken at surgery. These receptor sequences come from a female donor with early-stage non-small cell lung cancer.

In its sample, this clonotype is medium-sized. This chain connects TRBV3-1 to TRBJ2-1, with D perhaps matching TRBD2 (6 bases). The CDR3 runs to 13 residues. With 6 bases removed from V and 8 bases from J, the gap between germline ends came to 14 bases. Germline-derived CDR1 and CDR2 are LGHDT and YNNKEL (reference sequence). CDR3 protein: CASRGEAGYEQFF. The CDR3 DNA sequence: TGTGCCAGCAGGGGGGAAGCGGGTTATGAGCAGTTCTTC.

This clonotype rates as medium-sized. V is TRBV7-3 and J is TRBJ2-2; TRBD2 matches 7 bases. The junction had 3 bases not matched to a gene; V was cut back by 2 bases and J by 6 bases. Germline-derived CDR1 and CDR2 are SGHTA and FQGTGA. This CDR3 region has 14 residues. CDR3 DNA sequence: TGTGCCAGCAGCTTAGGAGCGGGACCCGGGGAGCTGTTTTTT. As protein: CASSLGAGPGELFF.

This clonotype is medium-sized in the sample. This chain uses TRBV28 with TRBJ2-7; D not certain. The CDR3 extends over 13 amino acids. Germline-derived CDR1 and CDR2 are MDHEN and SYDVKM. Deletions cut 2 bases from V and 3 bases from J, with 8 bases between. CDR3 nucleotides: TGTGCCAGCAGTTTACCGGGTTTCTACGAGCAGTACTTC. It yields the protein CASSLPGFYEQYF.

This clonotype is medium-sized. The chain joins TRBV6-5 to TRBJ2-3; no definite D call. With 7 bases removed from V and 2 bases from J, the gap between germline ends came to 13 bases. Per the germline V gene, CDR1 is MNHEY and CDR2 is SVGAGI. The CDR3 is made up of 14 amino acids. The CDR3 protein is CASKIGLYTDTQYF. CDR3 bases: TGTGCCAGCAAAATAGGGCTCTACACAGATACGCAGTATTTT.

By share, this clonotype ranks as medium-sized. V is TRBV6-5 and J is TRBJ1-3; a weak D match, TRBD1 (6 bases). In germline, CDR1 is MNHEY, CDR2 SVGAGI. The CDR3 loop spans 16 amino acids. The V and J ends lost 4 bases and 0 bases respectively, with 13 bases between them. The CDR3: CASSSTGQYSGNTIYF. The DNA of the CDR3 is TGTGCCAGCAGTTCTACAGGACAGTACTCTGGAAACACCATATATTTT.

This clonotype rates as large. DNA for the CDR3: TGTGCCAGCAGCTCTAGGGGGAACATTCAGTACTTC. Translation gives CASSSRGNIQYF. The chain links TRBV6-1 to TRBJ2-4; D is possibly TRBD1 (6 bases). Deletions cut 6 bases from V and 7 bases from J, with 10 bases between. This CDR3 spans 12 amino acids. CDR1 is MNHNS and CDR2 is SASEGT in the germline V gene.

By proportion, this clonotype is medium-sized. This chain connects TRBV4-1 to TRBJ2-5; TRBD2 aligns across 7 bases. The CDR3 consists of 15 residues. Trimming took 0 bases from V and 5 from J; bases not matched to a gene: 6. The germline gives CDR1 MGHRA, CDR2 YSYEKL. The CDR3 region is CASSQERTRAETQYF. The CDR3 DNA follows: TGCGCCAGCAGCCAAGAAAGGACTAGGGCTGAGACCCAGTACTTC.

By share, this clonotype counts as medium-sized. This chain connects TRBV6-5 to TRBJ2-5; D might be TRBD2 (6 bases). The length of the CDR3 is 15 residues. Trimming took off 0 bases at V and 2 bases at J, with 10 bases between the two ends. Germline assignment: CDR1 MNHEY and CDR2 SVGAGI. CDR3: CASSYSRGSQETQYF. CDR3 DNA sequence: TGTGCCAGCAGTTACTCTCGGGGGTCACAAGAGACCCAGTACTTC.

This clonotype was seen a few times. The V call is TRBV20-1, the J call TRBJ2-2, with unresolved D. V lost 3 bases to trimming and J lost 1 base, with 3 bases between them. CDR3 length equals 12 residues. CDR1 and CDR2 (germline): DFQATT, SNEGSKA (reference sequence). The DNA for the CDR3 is TGCAGTGCTAGGAGGAACACCGGGGAGCTGTTTTTT. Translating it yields CSARRNTGELFF.

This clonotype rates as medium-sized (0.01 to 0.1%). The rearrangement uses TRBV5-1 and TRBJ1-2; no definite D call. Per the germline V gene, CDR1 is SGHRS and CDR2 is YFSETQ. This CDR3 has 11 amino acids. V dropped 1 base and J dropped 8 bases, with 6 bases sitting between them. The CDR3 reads CASSLSGGYTF. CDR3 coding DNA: TGCGCCAGCAGCTTGTCTGGAGGCTACACCTTC.

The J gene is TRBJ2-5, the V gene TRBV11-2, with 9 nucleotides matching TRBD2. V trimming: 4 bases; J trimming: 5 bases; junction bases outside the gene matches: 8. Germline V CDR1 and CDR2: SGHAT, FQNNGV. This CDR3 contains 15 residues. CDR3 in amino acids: CASSSSAGGRETQYF. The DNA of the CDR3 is TGTGCCAGCAGCTCATCAGCGGGAGGCCGGGAGACCCAGTACTTC.

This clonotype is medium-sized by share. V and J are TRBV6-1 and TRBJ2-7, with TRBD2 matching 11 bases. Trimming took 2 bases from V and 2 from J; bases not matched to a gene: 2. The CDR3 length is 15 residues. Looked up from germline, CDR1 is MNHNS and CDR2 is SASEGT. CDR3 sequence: CASSELAGGTYEQYF. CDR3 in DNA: TGTGCCAGCAGTGAACTAGCGGGAGGAACCTACGAGCAGTACTTC.

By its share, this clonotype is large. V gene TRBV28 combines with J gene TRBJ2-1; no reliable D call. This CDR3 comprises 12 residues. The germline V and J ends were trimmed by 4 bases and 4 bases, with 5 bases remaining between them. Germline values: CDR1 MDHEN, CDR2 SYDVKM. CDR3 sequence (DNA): TGTGCCAGCAGTTACGGTTACAATGAGCAGTTCTTC. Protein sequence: CASSYGYNEQFF.

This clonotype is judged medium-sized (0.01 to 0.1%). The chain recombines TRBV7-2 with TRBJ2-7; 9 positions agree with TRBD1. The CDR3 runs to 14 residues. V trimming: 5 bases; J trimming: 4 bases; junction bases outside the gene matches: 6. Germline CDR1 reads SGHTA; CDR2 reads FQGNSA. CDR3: CASSPTGGPYEQYV. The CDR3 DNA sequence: TGTGCCAGCAGCCCCACAGGGGGCCCGTACGAGCAGTACGTC.

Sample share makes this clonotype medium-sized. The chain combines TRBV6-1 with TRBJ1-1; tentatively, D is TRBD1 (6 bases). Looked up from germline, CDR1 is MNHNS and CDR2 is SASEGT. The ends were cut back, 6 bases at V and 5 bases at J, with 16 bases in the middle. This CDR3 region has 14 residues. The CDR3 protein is CASSYYRAWTEAFF. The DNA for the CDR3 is TGTGCCAGCAGCTACTACAGGGCGTGGACTGAAGCTTTCTTT.

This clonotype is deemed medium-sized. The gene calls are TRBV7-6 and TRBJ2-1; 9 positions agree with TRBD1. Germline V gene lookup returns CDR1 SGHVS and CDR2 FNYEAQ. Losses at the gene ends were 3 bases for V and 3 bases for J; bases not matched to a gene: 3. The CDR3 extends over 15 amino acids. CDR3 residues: CASSLGTGRYNEQFF. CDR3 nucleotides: TGTGCCAGCAGCTTGGGGACAGGGCGCTACAATGAGCAGTTCTTC.

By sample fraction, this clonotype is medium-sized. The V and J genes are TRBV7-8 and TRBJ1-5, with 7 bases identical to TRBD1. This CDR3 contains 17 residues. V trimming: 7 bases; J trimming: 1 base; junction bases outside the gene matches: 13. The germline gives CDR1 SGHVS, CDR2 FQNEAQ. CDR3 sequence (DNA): TGTGCCAGCATACCAGGGGGGGCCGGGGAGAGCAATCAGCCCCAGCATTTT. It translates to CASIPGGAGESNQPQHF.